This T cell receptor (beta chain) emerged from a study of identifying expanded T cells in peripheral blood. This clone was observed at least ten times. The repertoire was sequenced with immunoSEQ multiplex PCR; TCRdb's copy has only in-frame clones and lacks some. The sample records 80,000 or so clones, 70% to 90% being singletons. Between the trimmed V and J ends, which lost 1 base and 11 bases, there was a span of 17 bases. CDR1 and CDR2 from the germline V gene are SGHTA and FQGNSA. CDR3 length equals 14 residues. This chain uses TRBV7-2 with TRBJ1-1, with a possible D match to TRBD1 (6 bases). The sequenced sample consisted of blood. The source of this sequence is a person between 18 and 75 years old in good health. The CDR3 loop is CASSLVDRLPRAFF. CDR3 sequence (DNA): TGTGCCAGCAGCTTAGTAGACAGGCTACCGAGGGCTTTCTTT.